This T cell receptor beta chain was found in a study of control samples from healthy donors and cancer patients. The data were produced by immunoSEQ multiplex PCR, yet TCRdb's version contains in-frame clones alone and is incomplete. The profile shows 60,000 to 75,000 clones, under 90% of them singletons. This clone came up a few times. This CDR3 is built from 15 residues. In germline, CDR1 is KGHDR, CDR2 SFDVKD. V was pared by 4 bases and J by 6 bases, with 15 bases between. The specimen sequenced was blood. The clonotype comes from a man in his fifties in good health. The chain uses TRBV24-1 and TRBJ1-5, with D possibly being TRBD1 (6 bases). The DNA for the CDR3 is TGTGCCACCAGTGAGCATCCAGGGGATCCTCAGCCCCAGCATTTT. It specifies CATSEHPGDPQPQHF.